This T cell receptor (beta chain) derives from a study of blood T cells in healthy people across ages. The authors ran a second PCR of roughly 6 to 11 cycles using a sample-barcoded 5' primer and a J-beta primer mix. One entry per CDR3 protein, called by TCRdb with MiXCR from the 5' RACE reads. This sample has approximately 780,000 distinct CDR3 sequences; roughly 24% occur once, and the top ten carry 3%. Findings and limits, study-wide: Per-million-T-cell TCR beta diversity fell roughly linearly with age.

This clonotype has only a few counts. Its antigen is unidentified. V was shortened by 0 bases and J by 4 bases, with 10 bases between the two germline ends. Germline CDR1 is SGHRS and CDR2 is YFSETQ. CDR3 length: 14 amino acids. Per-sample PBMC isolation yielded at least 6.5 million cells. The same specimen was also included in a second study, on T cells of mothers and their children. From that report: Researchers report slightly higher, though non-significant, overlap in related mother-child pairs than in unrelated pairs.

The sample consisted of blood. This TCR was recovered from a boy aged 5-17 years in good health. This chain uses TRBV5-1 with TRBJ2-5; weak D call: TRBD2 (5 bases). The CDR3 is CASSLDEGRETQYF. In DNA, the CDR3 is TGCGCCAGCAGCTTGGATGAGGGTCGAGAGACCCAGTACTTC.